The 31 T cell receptor beta chains below come from one sample, sequenced in a study of T cell repertoires in ileal Crohn's disease. This table comes from immunoSEQ multiplex PCR, and its TCRdb copy is limited to in-frame clones, with some not included. Here the sample spans 3,000 to 4,500 clones, approximately 67% being singletons. Sequencing input: ileal tissue. The origin of the receptors is an adult with Crohn's disease.

This clone counts as medium-sized. This chain links TRBV6-5 with TRBJ2-1, with D tentatively TRBD1 (6 bases). V shed 2 bases and J shed 9 bases, with 14 bases lying between them. This CDR3 has 14 amino acids. Per germline, CDR1 MNHEY and CDR2 SVGAGI. CDR3 sequence: CASSYPGQLGEQFF. Here the CDR3 DNA reads TGTGCCAGCAGTTACCCTGGACAGCTCGGTGAGCAGTTCTTC.

The V and J genes are TRBV2 and TRBJ1-4; possibly TRBD1 for D (5 bases). The CDR3 length is 15 residues. Germline values: CDR1 SNHLY, CDR2 FYNNEI. The V and J ends lost 6 bases and 0 bases respectively, with 11 bases between them. As DNA, the CDR3 is TGTGCCAGCAGCTCCCTGGGGCCAACTAATGAAAAACTGTTTTTT. It is translated as CASSSLGPTNEKLFF. The complete variable domain, with remaining parts taken from reference TRBV2 and TRBJ1-4, reads EPEVTQTPSHQVTQMGQEVILRCVPISNHLYFYWYRQILGQKVEFLVSFYNNEISEKSEIFDDQFSVERPDGSNFTLKIRSTKLEDSAMYFCASSSLGPTNEKLFFGSGTQLSVL.

The chain links TRBV5-1 to TRBJ1-2, with 7 bases identical to TRBD1. Trimming cost V 4 bases and J 4 bases; bases outside gene matches: 7. Germline loops: CDR1 SGHRS, CDR2 YFSETQ. CDR3 size: 14 residues. The CDR3 reads CASSPGQDPYGYTF. CDR3 coding DNA: TGCGCCAGCAGCCCAGGACAGGACCCCTATGGCTACACCTTC.

This clone came up a few times. The chain uses TRBV6-1 and TRBJ1-4; TRBD1 is a possible D gene (5 bases). Per the germline V gene, CDR1 is MNHNS and CDR2 is SASEGT. Trimming pared 2 bases from V and 7 bases from J, leaving 14 bases between. This CDR3 is built from 15 residues. The CDR3 nucleotides are TGTGCCAGCAGTGAATCGACAGCGGGAGGTGAAAAACTGTTTTTT. Encoded protein: CASSESTAGGEKLFF.

The rearrangement joins TRBV9 to TRBJ2-3; tentative D call: TRBD2 (7 bases). V was shortened by 0 bases and J by 4 bases, with 27 bases between the two germline ends. The CDR3 loop spans 20 amino acids. Per germline, CDR1 SGDLS and CDR2 YYNGEE. In nucleotides, the CDR3 is TGTGCCAGCAGCGTAGTGGGGGCGCTGGTGAGGGAGGGGTCGGCAGATACGCAGTATTTT. Amino acids: CASSVVGALVREGSADTQYF.

The chain links TRBV4-3 to TRBJ1-2, with unresolved D. The CDR3 consists of 14 residues. V was shortened by 0 bases and J by 5 bases, with 10 bases between the two germline ends. Germline-derived CDR1 and CDR2 are LGHNA and YSLEER. DNA for the CDR3: TGCGCCAGCAGCCAAGAGTGGGCTCCATATGGCTACACCTTC. As protein: CASSQEWAPYGYTF.

J is TRBJ2-5 and V is TRBV7-8; 7 bases agree with TRBD1. V gave up 4 bases and J gave up 2 bases; unmatched junction bases: 7. CDR1 is SGHVS, CDR2 FQNEAQ, per germline. The CDR3 has 15 residues. The CDR3 region is CASSSTGSGQETQYF. As DNA, the CDR3 is TGTGCCAGCAGCTCGACAGGGTCCGGGCAAGAGACCCAGTACTTC.

This sequence joins TRBV7-9 and TRBJ2-1, with D possibly being TRBD1 (5 bases). Germline V gene lookup returns CDR1 SEHNR and CDR2 FQNEAQ (reference sequence). The CDR3 covers 14 residues. V was pared by 5 bases and J by 9 bases, with 17 bases between. The CDR3 protein is CASSHRTWLGEQFF. The CDR3 bases are TGTGCCAGCAGCCACCGGACATGGTTGGGTGAGCAGTTCTTC.

This clone was detected a few times. The chain uses TRBV5-6 and TRBJ2-7, with D possibly matching TRBD2 (6 bases). The CDR3 length is 13 residues. Trimming took 4 bases from V and 12 from J, leaving 20 bases between them. CDR1 is SGHDT and CDR2 is YYEEEE in the germline V gene. As DNA, the CDR3 is TGTGCCAGCAGCCAAATCGGGACTCCTGCTTTGTACGTC. Its translation is CASSQIGTPALYV.

V usage is TRBV9 and J usage is TRBJ2-5, with TRBD2 matching over 10 bases. This CDR3 is built from 15 residues. Germline CDR1 and CDR2: SGDLS and YYNGEE. V gave up 4 bases and J gave up 5 bases; unmatched junction bases: 8. The CDR3 region is CASSPSGGAGETQYF. CDR3 bases: TGTGCCAGCAGCCCGAGCGGGGGGGCAGGGGAGACCCAGTACTTC.

The rearrangement joins TRBV6-5 to TRBJ1-2, with 11 bases fitting TRBD1. With V trimmed by 5 bases and J by 4 bases, 6 bases remained unmatched. CDR3 length equals 15 residues. CDR1 and CDR2 (germline): MNHEY, SVGAGI. CDR3 sequence: CASSGPGQGVYGYTF. The CDR3, as DNA: TGTGCCAGCAGTGGTCCGGGACAGGGGGTCTATGGCTACACCTTC.

The chain carries TRBV30 and TRBJ1-2; TRBD1 aligns across 8 bases. The J segment lost 9 bases and the V segment lost 3 bases, leaving 6 bases of the junction unmatched. This CDR3 is 12 amino acids long. Germline CDR1 is GTSNPN and CDR2 is SVGIG (reference sequence). CDR3 loop: CAWSDGQGRYTF. The DNA for the CDR3 is TGTGCCTGGAGCGATGGACAGGGTCGCTACACCTTC.

J is TRBJ2-7 and V is TRBV6-1; TRBD2 matches 11 bases. With 4 bases clipped from V and 1 base from J, the junction kept 6 bases outside the gene matches. The germline V gene has CDR1 MNHNS and CDR2 SASEGT. This CDR3 contains 16 residues. The CDR3 region is CASSGPGLAVSYEQYV. The DNA of the CDR3 is TGTGCCAGCAGTGGACCGGGACTAGCGGTTTCCTACGAGCAGTACGTC.

The chain combines TRBV18 with TRBJ1-2; TRBD1 might be the D (5 bases). Trimming left V 4 bases short and J 4 bases short, with 10 bases between. Germline V gene data show CDR1 as KGHSH and CDR2 as LQKENI. The CDR3 is 13 residues long. The CDR3 region has the DNA TGTGCCAGCTCACGCCGTGGGGCCTATGGCTACACCTTC. Translated, it gives CASSRRGAYGYTF.

The V and J genes are TRBV12-5 and TRBJ1-3; possible D gene TRBD1, 5 bases. Germline loops: CDR1 LGHNT, CDR2 FRNRAP. Trimming removed 3 bases at V and 8 bases at J, with 8 bases between. This CDR3 spans 12 amino acids. As DNA, the CDR3 is TGTGCTAGTGGTTTCTCGGGGGACACCATATATTTT. Protein sequence: CASGFSGDTIYF.

With regard to this clone: Other DNA sequences of this sample code for an identical CDR3. The V call is TRBV7-2, the J call TRBJ1-1; a possible D gene is TRBD1 (6 bases). CDR1 is SGHTA, CDR2 FQGNSA, per germline. Trimming removed 6 bases at V and 1 base at J, with 12 bases between. The CDR3 loop spans 14 amino acids. In DNA form, the CDR3 reads TGTGCCAGCAGGCGCACAGGGACGAACACTGAAGCTTTCTTT. Encoded protein: CASRRTGTNTEAFF.

V is TRBV5-6 and J is TRBJ2-3; D is unresolved. The V gene's germline CDR1 is SGHDT and CDR2 YYEEEE. Trimming removed 1 base at V and 6 bases at J, with 21 bases between. The CDR3 covers 17 residues. CDR3 bases: TGTGCCAGCAGCTTGAACCCGCGGAGCGCGGCGTTCGATACGCAGTATTTT. Residues: CASSLNPRSAAFDTQYF.

The DNA for the CDR3 is TGTGCCAGCAGTTTCCTCCAGGGGGCGAGCACAGATACGCAGTATTTT. Translation: CASSFLQGASTDTQYF. The gene calls are TRBV27 and TRBJ2-3; 8 bases align to TRBD1. The germline V gene encodes CDR1 MNHEY and CDR2 SMNVEV (reference sequence). Trimming removed 3 bases from V and 0 bases from J; junction bases left unmatched: 5. This CDR3 comprises 16 residues.

The chain uses TRBV11-3 and TRBJ1-2, with 9 bases matching TRBD1. After removal of 1 base from V and 0 bases from J, the junction contained 6 bases not matched to a gene. This CDR3 has 17 amino acids. Looked up from germline, CDR1 is SGHNT and CDR2 is YENEEA. The chain's CDR3 is CASSLAQGATANYGYTF. As DNA, the CDR3 is TGTGCCAGCAGCTTAGCACAGGGGGCGACAGCTAACTATGGCTACACCTTC.

This chain links TRBV7-6 with TRBJ1-4; tentative D call: TRBD1 (5 bases). The germline V and J ends were trimmed by 1 base and 5 bases, with 8 bases remaining between them. This CDR3 comprises 14 residues. Germline V lookup: CDR1 SGHVS, CDR2 FNYEAQ. The CDR3 sequence: CASSLGEGNEKLFF. The CDR3 nucleotides read TGTGCCAGCAGCTTAGGGGAGGGGAATGAAAAACTGTTTTTT.

The chain links TRBV18 to TRBJ2-1, with TRBD2 as a possible D gene (5 bases). Germline CDR1 reads KGHSH; CDR2 reads LQKENI. Deletions cut 6 bases from V and 6 bases from J, with 18 bases between. The CDR3 totals 15 residues. The CDR3 loop is CASSIRNGNSNEQFF. The DNA of the CDR3 is TGTGCCAGCTCGATACGAAACGGGAACAGCAATGAGCAGTTCTTC.

This clone occurred a few times. The chain has TRBV7-9 and TRBJ2-5; D unresolved. The CDR3 is 11 amino acids. Germline V gives CDR1 SEHNR, CDR2 FQNEAQ (reference sequence). Trimming pared 11 bases from V and 1 base from J, leaving 8 bases between. CDR3 nucleotides: TGTGCCCGCGAGGTCCAAGAGACCCAGTACTTC. It translates to CAREVQETQYF.

This clone occurred a few times. The chain couples TRBV29-1 to TRBJ1-2, with 7 bases matching TRBD1. The CDR3 sequence is 12 residues long. Germline V lookup: CDR1 SQVTM, CDR2 ANQGSEA. Losses at the gene ends were 4 bases for V and 8 bases for J; bases not matched to a gene: 7. The CDR3 here is CSVGSTGSGYTF. As DNA, the CDR3 is TGCAGCGTTGGGTCGACAGGGAGCGGCTACACCTTC.

This clone was seen a few times. The chain joins TRBV4-1 to TRBJ1-1; D is unclear. The CDR3 extends over 11 amino acids. Germline lookup yields CDR1 MGHRA and CDR2 YSYEKL. The V and J ends lost 0 bases and 11 bases respectively, with 7 bases between them. DNA for the CDR3: TGCGCCAGCAGCCAAGAGTCAGCGGCTTTCTTT. Translating gives CASSQESAAFF.

The chain recombines TRBV4-1 with TRBJ1-4; the match to TRBD1 covers 7 bases. The CDR3 length is 15 residues. Per germline, CDR1 MGHRA and CDR2 YSYEKL. Unmatched junction bases numbered 8, after V lost 4 bases and J lost 6 bases. CDR3 sequence (DNA): TGCGCCAGCAGCCCACCCGGGACAGCCGATGAAAAACTGTTTTTT. Translated, it gives CASSPPGTADEKLFF.

The V gene is TRBV19, the J gene TRBJ2-5; D perhaps matches TRBD1 (6 bases). The CDR3 is 13 residues long. The germline V gene encodes CDR1 LNHDA and CDR2 SQIVND (reference sequence). V was pared by 6 bases and J by 3 bases, with 11 bases between. CDR3 sequence (DNA): TGTGCCAGTAGGAGGGCAGGGGAAGAGACCCAGTACTTC. Its translation: CASRRAGEETQYF.

The CDR3 DNA reads TGTGCCAGTAGTATAGCGGTGTCTTCTGGAAACACCATATATTTT. It translates to CASSIAVSSGNTIYF. The chain is built from TRBV19 and TRBJ1-3; no clear D. The CDR3 length is 15 residues. Germline loops: CDR1 LNHDA, CDR2 SQIVND (reference sequence). V was pared by 1 base and J by 1 base, with 8 bases between.

The chain couples TRBV5-4 to TRBJ2-4; 7 bases map to TRBD2. Trimming took 0 bases from V and 10 from J; bases not matched to a gene: 7. The CDR3 runs 14 residues. Germline loops: CDR1 SGHNT, CDR2 YYREEE (reference sequence). The CDR3 DNA follows: TGTGCCAGCAGCTTGGCGGCGGGAGTGGGGATTCAGTACTTC. This codes for CASSLAAGVGIQYF.

V is TRBV5-1 and J is TRBJ2-2; the D gene is possibly TRBD2 (5 bases). The V end lost 1 base, the J end lost 4 bases, and 14 bases lay between the germline ends. Germline V gene sequence: CDR1 SGHRS, CDR2 YFSETQ. This CDR3 comprises 16 residues. CDR3 residues: CASSLRAGRGTGELFF. CDR3 sequence (DNA): TGCGCCAGCAGCTTGAGGGCGGGTCGAGGCACCGGGGAGCTGTTTTTT. The full variable domain, its missing parts supplied by reference TRBV5-1 and TRBJ2-2, is KAGVTQTPRYLIKTRGQQVTLSCSPISGHRSVSWYQQTPGQGLQFLFEYFSETQRNKGNFPGRFSGRQFSNSRSEMNVSTLELGDSALYLCASSLRAGRGTGELFFGEGSRLTVL.

The V gene is TRBV5-1, the J gene TRBJ2-4; D ambiguous. This CDR3 has 13 residues. CDR1 and CDR2 from the germline V gene are SGHRS and YFSETQ. V lost 0 bases, J lost 10 bases, and 11 bases lay in between. In DNA, the CDR3 is TGCGCCAGCAGCTTGGATGAACACCGAATTCAGTACTTC. Its protein product is CASSLDEHRIQYF.

This clone is large in the sample. The V gene is TRBV27, the J gene TRBJ2-2, with 13 bases matching TRBD2. This CDR3 has 17 amino acids. V was clipped by 5 bases and J by 4 bases; unmatched bases: 7. CDR1 MNHEY and CDR2 SMNVEV come from the germline V gene (reference sequence). The CDR3 DNA reads as TGTGCCAGCAGTCCGGGGACTAGCGGGAAGGTCACCGGGGAGCTGTTTTTT. Amino acids: CASSPGTSGKVTGELFF.